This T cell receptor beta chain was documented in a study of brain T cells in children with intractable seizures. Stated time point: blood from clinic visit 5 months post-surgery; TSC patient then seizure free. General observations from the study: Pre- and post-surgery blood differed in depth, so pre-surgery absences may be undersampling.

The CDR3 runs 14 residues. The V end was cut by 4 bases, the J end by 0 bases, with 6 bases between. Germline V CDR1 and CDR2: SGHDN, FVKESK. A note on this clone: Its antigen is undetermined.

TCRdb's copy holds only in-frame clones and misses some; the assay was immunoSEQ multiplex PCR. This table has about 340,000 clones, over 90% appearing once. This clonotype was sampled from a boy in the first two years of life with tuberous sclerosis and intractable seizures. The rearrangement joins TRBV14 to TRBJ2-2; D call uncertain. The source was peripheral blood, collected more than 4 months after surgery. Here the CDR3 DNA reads TGTGCCAGCAGCCTCGGACCGAACACCGGGGAGCTGTTTTTT. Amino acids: CASSLGPNTGELFF.